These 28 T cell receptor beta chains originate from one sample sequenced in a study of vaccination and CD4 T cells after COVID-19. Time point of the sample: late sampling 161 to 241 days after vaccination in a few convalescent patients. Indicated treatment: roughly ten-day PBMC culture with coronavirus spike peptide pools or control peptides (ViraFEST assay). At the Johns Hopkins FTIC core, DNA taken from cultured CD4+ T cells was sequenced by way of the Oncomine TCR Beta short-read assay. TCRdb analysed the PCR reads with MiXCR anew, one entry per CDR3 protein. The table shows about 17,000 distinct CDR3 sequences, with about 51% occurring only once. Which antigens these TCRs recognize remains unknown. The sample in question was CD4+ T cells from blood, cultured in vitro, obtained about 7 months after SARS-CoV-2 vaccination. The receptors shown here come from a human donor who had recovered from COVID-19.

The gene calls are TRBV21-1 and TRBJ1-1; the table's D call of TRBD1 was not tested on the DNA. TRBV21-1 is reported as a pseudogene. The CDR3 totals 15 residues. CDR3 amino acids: CASQGELGGFTEAFF. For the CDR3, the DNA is TGTGCCAGCCAGGGGGAACTTGGAGGGTTCACTGAAGCTTTCTTT.

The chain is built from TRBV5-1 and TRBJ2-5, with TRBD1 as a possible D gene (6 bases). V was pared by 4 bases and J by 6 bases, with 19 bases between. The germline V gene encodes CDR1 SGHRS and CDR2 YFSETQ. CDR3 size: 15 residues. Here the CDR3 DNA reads TGCGCCAGCAGCCAGCCCGACAGGATAGTGAAGACCCAGTACTTC. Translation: CASSQPDRIVKTQYF.

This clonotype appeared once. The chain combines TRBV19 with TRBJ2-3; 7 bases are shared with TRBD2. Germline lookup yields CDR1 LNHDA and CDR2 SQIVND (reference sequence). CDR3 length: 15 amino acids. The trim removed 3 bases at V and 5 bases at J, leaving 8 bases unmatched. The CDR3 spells CASSIFAGVVDTQYF. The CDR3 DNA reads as TGTGCCAGTAGTATCTTTGCGGGGGTGGTAGATACGCAGTATTTT.

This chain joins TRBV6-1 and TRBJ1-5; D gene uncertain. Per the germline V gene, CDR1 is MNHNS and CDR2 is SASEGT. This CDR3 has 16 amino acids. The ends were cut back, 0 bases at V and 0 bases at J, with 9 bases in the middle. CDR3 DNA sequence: TGTGCCAGCAGTGAAGCGCTAGCGTATAGCAATCAGCCCCAGCATTTT. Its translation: CASSEALAYSNQPQHF.

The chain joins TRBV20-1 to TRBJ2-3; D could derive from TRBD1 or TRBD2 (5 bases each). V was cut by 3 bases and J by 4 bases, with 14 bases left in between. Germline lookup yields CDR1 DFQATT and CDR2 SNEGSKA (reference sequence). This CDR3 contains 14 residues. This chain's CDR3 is CSASSRGASDTQYF. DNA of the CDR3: TGCAGTGCTAGTTCACGGGGCGCGTCAGATACGCAGTATTTT.

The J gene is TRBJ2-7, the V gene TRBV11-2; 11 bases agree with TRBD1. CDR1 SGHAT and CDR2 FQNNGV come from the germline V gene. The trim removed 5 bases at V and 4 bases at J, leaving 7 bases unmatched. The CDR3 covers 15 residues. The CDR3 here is CASSLHRDRGYEQYF. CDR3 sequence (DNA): TGTGCCAGCAGCCTCCACCGGGACAGGGGGTACGAGCAGTACTTC.

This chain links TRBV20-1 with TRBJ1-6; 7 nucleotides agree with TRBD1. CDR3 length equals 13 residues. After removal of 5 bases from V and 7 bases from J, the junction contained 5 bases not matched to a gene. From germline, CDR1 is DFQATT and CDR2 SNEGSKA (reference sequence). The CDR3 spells CSAGRGNNSPLHF. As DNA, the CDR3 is TGCAGTGCTGGCAGGGGGAACAATTCACCCCTCCACTTT.

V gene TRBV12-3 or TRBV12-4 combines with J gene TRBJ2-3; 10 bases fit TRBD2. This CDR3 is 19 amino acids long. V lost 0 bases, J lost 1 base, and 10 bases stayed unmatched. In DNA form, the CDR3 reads TGTGCCAGCAGTTTAGCCAGCGGGGGGGTCGGAGGAGGCACAGATACGCAGTATTTT. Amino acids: CASSLASGGVGGGTDTQYF.

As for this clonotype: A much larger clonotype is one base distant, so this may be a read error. The CDR3 sequence is CASSLSTLPMGRETQYF. CDR3 DNA: TGTGCCAGCAGTCTGTCTACTCTTCCGATGGGTCGGGAGACCCAGTACTTC. This chain uses TRBV27 with TRBJ2-5; D uncertain. CDR3 length: 17 residues. V was pared by 5 bases and J by 5 bases, with 24 bases between. Germline values: CDR1 MNHEY, CDR2 SMNVEV (reference sequence).

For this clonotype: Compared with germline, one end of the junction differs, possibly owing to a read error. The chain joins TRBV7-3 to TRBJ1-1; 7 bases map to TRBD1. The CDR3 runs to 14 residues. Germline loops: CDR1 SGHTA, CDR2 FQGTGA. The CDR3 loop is CANSLQGRYTEAFF. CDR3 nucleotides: TGTGCCAACAGCCTACAGGGGCGGTACACTGAAGCTTTCTTT.

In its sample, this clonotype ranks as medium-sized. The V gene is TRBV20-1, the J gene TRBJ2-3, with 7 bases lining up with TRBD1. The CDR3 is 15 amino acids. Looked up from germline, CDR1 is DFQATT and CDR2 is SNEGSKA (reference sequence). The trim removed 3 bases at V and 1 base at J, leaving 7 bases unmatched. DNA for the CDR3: TGCAGTGCTAGTTATGAGGGGGCGGGCACAGATACGCAGTATTTT. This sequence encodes CSASYEGAGTDTQYF.

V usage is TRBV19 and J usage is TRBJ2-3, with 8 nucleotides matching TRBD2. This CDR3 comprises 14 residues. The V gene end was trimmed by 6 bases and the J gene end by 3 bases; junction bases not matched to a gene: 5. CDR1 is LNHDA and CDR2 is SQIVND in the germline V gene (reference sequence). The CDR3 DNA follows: TGTGCCAGTAGCCAGCGGGAGATAACAGATACGCAGTATTTT. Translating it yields CASSQREITDTQYF.

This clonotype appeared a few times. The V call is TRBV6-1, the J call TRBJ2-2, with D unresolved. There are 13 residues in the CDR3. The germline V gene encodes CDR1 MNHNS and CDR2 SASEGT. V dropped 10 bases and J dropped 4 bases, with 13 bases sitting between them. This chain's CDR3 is CATRIFSTGELFF. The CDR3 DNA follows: TGTGCCACCCGGATCTTTAGCACCGGGGAGCTGTTTTTT.

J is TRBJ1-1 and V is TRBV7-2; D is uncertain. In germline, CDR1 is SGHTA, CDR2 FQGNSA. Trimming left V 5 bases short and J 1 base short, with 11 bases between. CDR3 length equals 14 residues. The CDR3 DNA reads TGTGCCAGCAGCCCGCGAAGGCCGAACACTGAAGCTTTCTTT. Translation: CASSPRRPNTEAFF.

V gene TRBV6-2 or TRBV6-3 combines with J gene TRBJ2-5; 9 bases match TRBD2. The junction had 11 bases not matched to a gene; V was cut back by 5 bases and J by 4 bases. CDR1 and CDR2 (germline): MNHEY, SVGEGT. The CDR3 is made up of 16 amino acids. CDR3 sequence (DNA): TGTGCCAGCAGTAAACACCTCGCGGGGGGGGGAGAGACCCAGTACTTC. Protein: CASSKHLAGGGETQYF.

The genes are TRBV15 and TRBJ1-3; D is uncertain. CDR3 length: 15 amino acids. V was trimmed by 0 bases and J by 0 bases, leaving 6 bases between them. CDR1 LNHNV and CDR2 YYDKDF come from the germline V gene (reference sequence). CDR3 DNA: TGTGCCACCAGCAGAGATCACTTCTCTGGAAACACCATATATTTT. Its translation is CATSRDHFSGNTIYF.

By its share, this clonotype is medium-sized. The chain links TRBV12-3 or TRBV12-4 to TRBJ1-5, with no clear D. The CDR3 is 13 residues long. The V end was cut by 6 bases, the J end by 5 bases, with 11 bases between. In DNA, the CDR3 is TGTGCCAGCAGACGACGGGTGGATCAGCCCCAGCATTTT. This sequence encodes CASRRRVDQPQHF.

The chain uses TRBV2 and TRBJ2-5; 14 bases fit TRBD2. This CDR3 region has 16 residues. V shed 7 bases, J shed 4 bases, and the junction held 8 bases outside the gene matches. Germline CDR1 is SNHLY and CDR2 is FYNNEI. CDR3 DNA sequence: TGTGCCAGCATTGGACTAGCGGGAGGTCGGGGAGAGACCCAGTACTTC. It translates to CASIGLAGGRGETQYF.

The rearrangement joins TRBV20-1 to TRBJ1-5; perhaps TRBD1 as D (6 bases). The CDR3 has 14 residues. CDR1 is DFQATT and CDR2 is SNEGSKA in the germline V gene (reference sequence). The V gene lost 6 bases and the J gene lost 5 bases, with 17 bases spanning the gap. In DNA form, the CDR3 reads TGCAGTGCCTCTAGCCGGGACAACTATCAGCCCCAGCATTTT. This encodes CSASSRDNYQPQHF.

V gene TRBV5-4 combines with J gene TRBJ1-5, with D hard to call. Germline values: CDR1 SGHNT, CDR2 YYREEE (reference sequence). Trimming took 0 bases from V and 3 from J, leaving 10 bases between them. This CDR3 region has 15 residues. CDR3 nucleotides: TGTGCCAGCAGCTTGGACGGCAGCCCCAATCAGCCCCAGCATTTT. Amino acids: CASSLDGSPNQPQHF.

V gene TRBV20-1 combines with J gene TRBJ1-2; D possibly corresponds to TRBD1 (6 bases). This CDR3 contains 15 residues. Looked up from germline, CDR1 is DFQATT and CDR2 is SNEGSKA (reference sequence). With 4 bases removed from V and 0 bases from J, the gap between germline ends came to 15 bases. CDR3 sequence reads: CSAIGQTTSNYGYTF. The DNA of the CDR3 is TGCAGTGCTATCGGACAGACAACTTCTAACTATGGCTACACCTTC.

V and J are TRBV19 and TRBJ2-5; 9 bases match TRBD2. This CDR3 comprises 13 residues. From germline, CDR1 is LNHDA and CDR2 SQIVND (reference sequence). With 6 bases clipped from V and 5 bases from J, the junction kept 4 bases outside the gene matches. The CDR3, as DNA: TGTGCCAGTAGATCCAGCGGGAGGGAGACCCAGTACTTC. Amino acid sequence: CASRSSGRETQYF.

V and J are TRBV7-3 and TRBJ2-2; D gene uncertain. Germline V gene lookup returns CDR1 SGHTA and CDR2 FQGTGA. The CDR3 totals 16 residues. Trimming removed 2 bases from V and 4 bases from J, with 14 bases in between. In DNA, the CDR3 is TGTGCCAGCAGCTTAGTTCCTACTCTGTCCACCGGGGAGCTGTTTTTT. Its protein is CASSLVPTLSTGELFF.

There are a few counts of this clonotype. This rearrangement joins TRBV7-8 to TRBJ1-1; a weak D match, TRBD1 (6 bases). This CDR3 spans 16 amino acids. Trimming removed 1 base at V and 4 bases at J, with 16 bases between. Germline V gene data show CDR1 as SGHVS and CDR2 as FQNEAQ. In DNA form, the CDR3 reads TGTGCCAGCAGCTTAGTGGGGGGGACACTCCCCACTGAAGCTTTCTTT. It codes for CASSLVGGTLPTEAFF.

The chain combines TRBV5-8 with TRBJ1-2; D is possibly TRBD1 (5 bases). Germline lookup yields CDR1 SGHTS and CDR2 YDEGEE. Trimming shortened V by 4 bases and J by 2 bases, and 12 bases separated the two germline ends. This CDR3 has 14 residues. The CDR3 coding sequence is TGTGCCAGCAGCAAACGGGACGGCAACTATGGCTACACCTTC. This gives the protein CASSKRDGNYGYTF.

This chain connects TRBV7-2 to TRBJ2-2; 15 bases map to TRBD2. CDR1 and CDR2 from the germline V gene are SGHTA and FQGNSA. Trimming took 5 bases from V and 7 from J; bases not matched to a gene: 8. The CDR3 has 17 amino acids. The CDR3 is CASSRGLAGGPFGELFF. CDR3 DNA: TGTGCCAGCAGCCGCGGACTAGCGGGAGGGCCCTTCGGGGAGCTGTTTTTT.

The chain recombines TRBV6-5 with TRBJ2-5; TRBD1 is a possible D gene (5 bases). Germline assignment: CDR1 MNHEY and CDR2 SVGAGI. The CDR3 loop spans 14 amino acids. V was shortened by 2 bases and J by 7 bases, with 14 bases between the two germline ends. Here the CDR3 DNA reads TGTGCCAGCAGTTACGGGCAGGGTGACGGGACCCAGTACTTC. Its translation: CASSYGQGDGTQYF.

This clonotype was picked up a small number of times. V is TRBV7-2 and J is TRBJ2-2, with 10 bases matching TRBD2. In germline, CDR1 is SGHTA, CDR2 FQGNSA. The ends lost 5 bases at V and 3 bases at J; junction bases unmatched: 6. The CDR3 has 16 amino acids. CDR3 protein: CASSPPSGSDTGELFF. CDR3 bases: TGTGCCAGCAGCCCGCCTAGCGGGAGCGACACCGGGGAGCTGTTTTTT. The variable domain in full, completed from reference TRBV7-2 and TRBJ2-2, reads GAGVSQSPSNKVTEKGKDVELRCDPISGHTALYWYRQSLGQGLEFLIYFQGNSAPDKSGLPSDRFSAERTGGSVSTLTIQRTQQEDSAVYLCASSPPSGSDTGELFFGEGSRLTVL.